The 31 T cell receptor beta chains below all came from one sample that was sequenced in a study of Graves' ophthalmopathy and Graves' hyperthyroidism. Amplifying from RNA transcripts, the study obtained TCR beta CDR3 regions. RT-PCR in the first round used HTBI primers; a second-round multiplex PCR followed. Each CDR3 protein gets one entry after TCRdb re-called the multiplex PCR reads with MiXCR. Among 400,000 to 450,000 distinct CDR3 sequences listed, approximately 21% were seen once. The sequencing sample was made of peripheral blood. These TCRs come from a woman aged 18 to 35 with stable Graves' hyperthyroidism.

In this sample, this clonotype turned up many times. The gene calls are TRBV24-1 and TRBJ2-7; D may be TRBD2 (5 bases). This CDR3 is built from 14 residues. The germline CDR1 and CDR2 sequences are KGHDR and SFDVKD. The V end lost 8 bases, the J end lost 2 bases, and 15 bases lay between the germline ends. The DNA for the CDR3 is TGTGCCACCACCCTCGGCGGGCCTCCCTACGAGCAGTACTTC. Translated, it gives CATTLGGPPYEQYF.

Only a few counts were recorded for this clonotype. The rearrangement uses TRBV6-5 and TRBJ2-5; 9 nucleotides match TRBD1. V dropped 2 bases and J dropped 3; count of bases not matched to a gene: 13. The germline gives CDR1 MNHEY, CDR2 SVGAGI. This CDR3 contains 18 residues. The CDR3 loop reads CASSYRVYRDREKETQYF. CDR3 bases: TGTGCCAGCAGTTACCGCGTTTACCGGGACAGGGAGAAAGAGACCCAGTACTTC.

This chain joins TRBV6-5 and TRBJ1-2; weak D call: TRBD1 (6 bases). CDR3 length: 15 amino acids. Germline CDR1 is MNHEY and CDR2 is SVGAGI. V lost 3 bases to trimming and J lost 4 bases, with 15 bases between them. The CDR3 DNA reads as TGTGCCAGCAGTTATCTACAGGGCGACGGCTATGGCTACACCTTC. This gives the protein CASSYLQGDGYGYTF.

This clonotype was recorded many times. The chain employs TRBV27 and TRBJ2-5, with 7 bases that match TRBD2. With V trimmed by 3 bases and J by 5 bases, 15 bases remained unmatched. The CDR3 is 17 residues long. Germline CDR1 is MNHEY and CDR2 is SMNVEV (reference sequence). CDR3 residues: CASSFRGDGIIGETQYF. CDR3 DNA: TGTGCCAGCAGTTTTCGGGGGGACGGAATCATAGGGGAGACCCAGTACTTC.

The V and J genes are TRBV11-2 and TRBJ1-6, with D maybe TRBD1 (6 bases). CDR3 length: 14 amino acids. The germline V gene encodes CDR1 SGHAT and CDR2 FQNNGV. V was shortened by 2 bases and J by 10 bases, with 12 bases between the two germline ends. CDR3 residues: CASSLYRVESPLHF. CDR3 coding DNA: TGTGCCAGCAGCTTATACAGGGTTGAGTCACCCCTCCACTTT.

About this clonotype: Lacking the conserved final phenylalanine or tryptophan, this CDR3 likely reflects a read error. The chain recombines TRBV5-6 with TRBJ2-5; D perhaps matches TRBD1 (6 bases). Germline CDR1 SGHDT, CDR2 YYEEEE. The CDR3 loop spans 14 amino acids. The CDR3 protein is CASSLGAGVESQYY. CDR3 coding DNA: TGTGCCAGCAGCTTGGGAGCAGGGGTAGAGTCCCAGTACTAC.

This clonotype appeared many times. J is TRBJ1-5 and V is TRBV30, with 8 bases lining up with TRBD1. The CDR3 is made up of 13 amino acids. Germline CDR1 GTSNPN, CDR2 SVGIG (reference sequence). J was trimmed by 4 bases and V by 7 bases; bases with no gene match: 6. CDR3 DNA: TGTGCCTCCCAACAGGGGGGTAATCAGCCCCAGCATTTT. Protein sequence: CASQQGGNQPQHF.

J is TRBJ2-5 and V is TRBV5-1; D is undetermined. This CDR3 has 13 residues. V shed 1 base and J shed 5 bases, with 9 bases lying between them. CDR1 SGHRS and CDR2 YFSETQ come from the germline V gene. This chain's CDR3 is CASSLHWGETQYF. The CDR3, as DNA: TGCGCCAGCAGCTTGCACTGGGGTGAGACCCAGTACTTC.

This clonotype was found many times. The V gene is TRBV4-2, the J gene TRBJ2-7, with a possible D match to TRBD1 (6 bases). The CDR3 length is 14 residues. Trimming pared 0 bases from V and 4 bases from J, leaving 10 bases between. CDR1 and CDR2 from the germline V gene are LGHNA and YNFKEQ. CDR3 sequence: CASSQEWDNYEQYF. As DNA, the CDR3 is TGTGCCAGCAGCCAAGAATGGGACAATTACGAGCAGTACTTC.

The gene calls are TRBV6-5 and TRBJ1-2; 8 bases match TRBD1. Germline V gene data show CDR1 as MNHEY and CDR2 as SVGAGI. V lost 0 bases and J lost 6; bases outside the gene matches: 3. CDR3 length: 14 amino acids. The CDR3 here is CASSYSRTGNGYTF. CDR3 coding DNA: TGTGCCAGCAGTTACTCTCGGACAGGGAATGGCTACACCTTC.

This clonotype was recorded many times. The chain couples TRBV19 to TRBJ1-1; TRBD1 is a possible D gene (5 bases). The CDR3 contains 14 residues. Trimming removed 6 bases from V and 0 bases from J, with 11 bases in between. Germline V lookup: CDR1 LNHDA, CDR2 SQIVND (reference sequence). The CDR3, as DNA: TGTGCCAGTAGATGGGGACTTATGAACACTGAAGCTTTCTTT. Protein product: CASRWGLMNTEAFF.

The J gene is TRBJ1-1, the V gene TRBV12-3 or TRBV12-4, with 8 bases that match TRBD1. The CDR3 totals 15 residues. J was trimmed by 5 bases and V by 5 bases; bases with no gene match: 10. CDR3 DNA sequence: TGTGCCAGCAGTGGGGATCGGACAGGGAGTACTGAAGCTTTCTTT. Translating gives CASSGDRTGSTEAFF.

The sample holds many counts of this clonotype. The J gene is TRBJ2-2, the V gene TRBV11-2, with 7 bases identical to TRBD1. With V trimmed by 4 bases and J by 1 base, 3 bases remained unmatched. From germline, CDR1 is SGHAT and CDR2 FQNNGV. The CDR3 contains 15 residues. The DNA of the CDR3 is TGTGCCAGCAGCTGGGGACAGATGAACACCGGGGAGCTGTTTTTT. This sequence encodes CASSWGQMNTGELFF.

The rearrangement links TRBV5-1 to TRBJ2-3; D is unclear. This CDR3 is built from 16 residues. Trimming pared 0 bases from V and 10 bases from J, leaving 21 bases between. The germline gives CDR1 SGHRS, CDR2 YFSETQ. CDR3 bases: TGCGCCAGCAGCTTGGCCTTTGGCGGAGCCCGGGCGGCGCAGTATTTT. It codes for CASSLAFGGARAAQYF.

This clonotype appeared many times. The rearrangement joins TRBV7-9 to TRBJ2-5, with 9 positions matching TRBD1. The CDR3 spans 14 residues. The germline V gene has CDR1 SEHNR and CDR2 FQNEAQ (reference sequence). The J segment lost 4 bases and the V segment lost 5 bases, leaving 5 bases of the junction unmatched. The CDR3 coding sequence is TGTGCCAGCAGCGATCCGGACAGGGGAGAGACCCAGTACTTC. Translation: CASSDPDRGETQYF.

This clonotype showed up just a few times. The chain is built from TRBV4-1 and TRBJ2-7; 7 nucleotides match TRBD2. V lost 0 bases to trimming and J lost 6 bases; unmatched junction nucleotides: 14. Germline values: CDR1 MGHRA, CDR2 YSYEKL. This CDR3 comprises 17 residues. The CDR3: CASSQDVSSGMGSEQYF. The CDR3 DNA reads as TGCGCCAGCAGCCAAGATGTGTCTAGCGGTATGGGATCCGAGCAGTACTTC.

This clonotype was recorded at least ten times. The V and J genes are TRBV28 and TRBJ2-7; D ambiguous. The ends were cut back, 4 bases at V and 4 bases at J, with 8 bases in the middle. Germline lookup yields CDR1 MDHEN and CDR2 SYDVKM. The CDR3 is 12 amino acids. The CDR3 sequence is CASSSAIYEQYF. The CDR3 bases are TGTGCCAGCAGTTCTGCTATTTACGAGCAGTACTTC. The whole variable domain, filled in from reference TRBV28 and TRBJ2-7, reads DVKVTQSSRYLVKRTGEKVFLECVQDMDHENMFWYRQDPGLGLRLIYFSYDVKMKEKGDIPEGYSVSREKKERFSLILESASTNQTSMYLCASSSAIYEQYFGPGTRLTVT.

The sample holds many counts of this clonotype. This sequence joins TRBV6-5 and TRBJ1-2; D remains unclear. The CDR3 runs 11 residues. The germline V gene has CDR1 MNHEY and CDR2 SVGAGI. V lost 6 bases, J lost 5 bases, and 7 bases lay in between. The CDR3 bases are TGTGCCAGCAGCCGTCAGTATGGCTACACCTTC. Protein: CASSRQYGYTF.

The chain combines TRBV12-3 or TRBV12-4 with TRBJ2-2; a possible D gene is TRBD2 (6 bases). Between the trimmed V and J ends, which lost 3 bases and 4 bases, there was a span of 12 bases. The CDR3 is 15 residues long. The DNA of the CDR3 is TGTGCCAGCAGTTTGCCTAGGGAGGTCACCGGGGAGCTGTTTTTT. Translating it yields CASSLPREVTGELFF.

This clonotype was recorded at least ten times. The chain employs TRBV27 and TRBJ1-1, with D possibly TRBD1 on 6 matching bases. The V end was cut by 5 bases, the J end by 1 base, with 14 bases between. The CDR3 spans 15 residues. Germline V gene sequence: CDR1 MNHEY, CDR2 SMNVEV (reference sequence). CDR3 in amino acids: CASSLYGTSNTEAFF. Written as DNA, the CDR3 is TGTGCCAGCAGTCTGTACGGGACATCGAACACTGAAGCTTTCTTT.

V usage is TRBV5-1 and J usage is TRBJ1-5; D gene uncertain. This CDR3 has 17 amino acids. V lost 2 bases to trimming and J lost 2 bases, with 17 bases between them. Germline V gives CDR1 SGHRS, CDR2 YFSETQ. CDR3 bases: TGCGCCAGCAGCTTAGGACCTACTCTAGGCGGCAATCAGCCCCAGCATTTT. Protein sequence: CASSLGPTLGGNQPQHF.

Ten or more counts support this clonotype. The V and J genes are TRBV5-1 and TRBJ1-1, with 7 bases that match TRBD1. Germline CDR1 reads SGHRS; CDR2 reads YFSETQ. This CDR3 has 15 residues. The ends lost 4 bases at V and 1 base at J; junction bases unmatched: 7. CDR3 sequence reads: CASSPYRGWNTEAFF. The CDR3 DNA reads as TGCGCCAGCAGCCCCTACAGGGGCTGGAACACTGAAGCTTTCTTT.

This clonotype was counted ten times or more. The chain carries TRBV6-1 and TRBJ1-1, with D perhaps TRBD1 (5 bases). CDR1 and CDR2 from the germline V gene are MNHNS and SASEGT. Trimming removed 5 bases from V and 11 bases from J, with 21 bases in between. CDR3 length equals 14 residues. CDR3: CASSQRGVSTGAFF. Here the CDR3 DNA reads TGTGCCAGCAGTCAGCGGGGGGTCAGCACTGGGGCTTTCTTT.

The table lists this clonotype with many counts. The V call is TRBV20-1, the J call TRBJ1-1; perhaps TRBD1 as D (5 bases). The CDR3 extends over 13 amino acids. V lost 6 bases and J lost 1, with 12 bases in between. The germline CDR1 and CDR2 sequences are DFQATT and SNEGSKA (reference sequence). Here the CDR3 DNA reads TGCAGTGCCTGGGGGGAGGCGAACACTGAAGCTTTCTTT. Amino acid sequence: CSAWGEANTEAFF.

This clonotype was observed at least ten times. The rearrangement uses TRBV5-1 and TRBJ2-7, with D perhaps TRBD2 (5 bases). CDR3 length: 14 residues. Germline CDR1 reads SGHRS; CDR2 reads YFSETQ. V was cut by 4 bases and J by 4 bases, with 15 bases left in between. The chain's CDR3 is CASSPAALRYEQYF. CDR3 sequence (DNA): TGCGCCAGCAGCCCAGCGGCCTTGAGGTACGAGCAGTACTTC.

This clonotype was observed many times. The V gene is TRBV4-2, the J gene TRBJ1-2; no firm D call. The V gene's germline CDR1 is LGHNA and CDR2 YNFKEQ. The CDR3 runs to 14 residues. V lost 0 bases to trimming and J lost 2 bases, with 7 bases between them. The CDR3 DNA reads TGTGCCAGCAGCCAAGAAAACGAAAACTATGGCTACACCTTC. It is translated as CASSQENENYGYTF.

In this sample, this clonotype turned up many times. The chain combines TRBV6-1 with TRBJ1-3; possible D gene TRBD1, 6 bases. Germline CDR1 is MNHNS and CDR2 is SASEGT. This CDR3 region has 13 residues. The V end was cut by 7 bases, the J end by 2 bases, with 9 bases between. Here the CDR3 DNA reads TGTGCCAGCACCAGACAGGCTGGAAACACCATATATTTT. This sequence encodes CASTRQAGNTIYF.

The sample holds many counts of this clonotype. This rearrangement joins TRBV11-2 to TRBJ1-5; weak D call: TRBD1 (5 bases). Germline V gene sequence: CDR1 SGHAT, CDR2 FQNNGV. Trimming pared 5 bases from V and 0 bases from J, leaving 14 bases between. The CDR3 runs to 16 residues. CDR3 nucleotides: TGTGCCAGCAGCCTTGGTTGGGACTATAGCAATCAGCCCCAGCATTTT. It is translated as CASSLGWDYSNQPQHF.

In its sample, this clonotype was seen a few times. The rearrangement joins TRBV28 to TRBJ1-1, with TRBD1 as a possible D gene (6 bases). Germline CDR1 and CDR2: MDHEN and SYDVKM. This CDR3 region has 17 residues. Trimming shortened V by 4 bases and J by 3 bases, and 21 bases separated the two germline ends. The chain's CDR3 is CASSSLPTGNGDTEAFF. Here the CDR3 DNA reads TGTGCCAGCAGTTCCCTCCCGACAGGAAACGGGGACACTGAAGCTTTCTTT.

This clonotype was counted many times. This chain uses TRBV2 with TRBJ2-5; possibly TRBD2 for D (5 bases). CDR1 is SNHLY and CDR2 is FYNNEI in the germline V gene. Trimming took off 6 bases at V and 4 bases at J, with 15 bases between the two ends. The CDR3 contains 14 residues. The CDR3 loop reads CASSLAGRGETQYF. DNA for the CDR3: TGTGCCAGCAGCCTCGCTGGACGGGGAGAGACCCAGTACTTC.

At least ten counts were recorded for this clonotype. The chain couples TRBV25-1 to TRBJ2-7; a possible D gene is TRBD2 (6 bases). The CDR3 is made up of 16 amino acids. CDR1 and CDR2 (germline): MGHDK, SYGVNS. Trimming removed 2 bases from V and 5 bases from J, with 19 bases in between. CDR3 region: CASSEGLSGDSDEQYF. CDR3 DNA: TGTGCCAGCAGTGAAGGTCTGTCGGGAGATTCCGACGAGCAGTACTTC.